The 25 T cell receptor beta chains below come from one sample, sequenced in a study of tumor and adjacent non-tumor tissue in lung cancer. The template was RNA from unsorted bulk tissue. This non-tumor lung sample came from over 3 cm beyond the tumor edge. TCRbeta libraries were built with three rounds of nested PCR, modified from ARM-PCR. MiXCR was run by TCRdb on the multiplex PCR reads, yielding one entry per CDR3 protein. The data hold 45,000 to 65,000 distinct CDR3 sequences, with 74% observed a single time. Sequencing used distant non-tumor lung tissue. These receptors originate from a woman in her sixties with non-small cell lung cancer.

There are a few counts of this clonotype. The junction and the germline gene differ at one end; a read error may be behind it. The chain employs TRBV29-1 and TRBJ1-5; TRBD1 is a possible D gene (5 bases). From germline, CDR1 is SQVTM and CDR2 ANQGSEA. The CDR3 is made up of 14 amino acids. DNA of the CDR3: TGCAGCGTTACGGGACGGGGAAGCAATCAGCCCCAGCATTTC. This translates into CSVTGRGSNQPQHF.

As regards this clonotype: The conserved phenylalanine or tryptophan is not found at the CDR3 terminus, so this likely reflects a read error. The chain uses TRBV6-1 and TRBJ2-5, with D perhaps TRBD1 (6 bases). The CDR3 consists of 14 residues. CDR1 and CDR2 from the germline V gene are MNHNS and SASEGT. In DNA form, the CDR3 reads TGTGCCAACAGTACTGGACAGTGGGGAGATACCCAGTACTTA. This translates into CANSTGQWGDTQYL.

The chain has TRBV5-4 and TRBJ1-1; possibly TRBD1 for D (5 bases). The CDR3 covers 14 residues. Germline-derived CDR1 and CDR2 are SGHNT and YYREEE (reference sequence). The CDR3 region is CTCSFAGLDTEAFF. CDR3 sequence (DNA): TGTACCTGCAGCTTTGCAGGGCTTGACACTGAAGCTTTCTTT. The variable domain in full, completed from reference TRBV5-4 and TRBJ1-1, reads ETGVTQSPTHLIKTRGQQVTLRCSSQSGHNTVSWYQQALGQGPQFIFQYYREEENGRGNFPPRFSGLQFPNYSSELNVNALELDDSALYLCTCSFAGLDTEAFFGQGTRLTVV.

Note on this clonotype: Germline is not matched at one junction end, which may reflect a read error. The rearrangement links TRBV12-3 or TRBV12-4 to TRBJ1-6; D call uncertain. The CDR3 is made up of 14 amino acids. DNA of the CDR3: TGTGCCACCAGTTTGAAGAGACCAAATTCACCCCTCCACTTT. This sequence encodes CATSLKRPNSPLHF.

This clonotype was detected many times. The V gene is TRBV28, the J gene TRBJ2-4; D perhaps matches TRBD1 (7 bases). The V end was cut by 2 bases, the J end by 2 bases, with 31 bases between. Germline CDR1 reads MDHEN; CDR2 reads SYDVKM. The CDR3 has 22 residues. In DNA, the CDR3 is TGTGCCAGCAGTTTAGGTTACAGGTTGGATATTAACCCAGGGGGGTCCAAAAACATTCAGTACTTC. It is translated as CASSLGYRLDINPGGSKNIQYF.

This rearrangement joins TRBV20-1 to TRBJ2-7; 7 nucleotides agree with TRBD1. The ends lost 8 bases at V and 2 bases at J; junction bases unmatched: 12. The CDR3 covers 14 residues. In germline, CDR1 is DFQATT, CDR2 SNEGSKA (reference sequence). CDR3 region: CSTGENDRAYEQYF. CDR3 nucleotide sequence: TGCAGTACAGGGGAGAATGACAGGGCCTACGAGCAGTACTTC.

This chain joins TRBV12-3 or TRBV12-4 and TRBJ2-2; weak D call: TRBD1 (6 bases). The ends were cut back, 6 bases at V and 10 bases at J, with 15 bases in the middle. The CDR3 spans 13 residues. The DNA of the CDR3 is TGTGCCAGCAGGTTCACAGGGTCCGAGGAGCTGTTTTTT. Translating it yields CASRFTGSEELFF.

As for this clonotype: Mismatch with germline at one junction end may stem from a read error. The chain recombines TRBV6-5 with TRBJ2-6; D possibly uses TRBD1 or TRBD2 (6 bases each). In germline, CDR1 is MNHEY, CDR2 SVGAGI. CDR3 length: 16 residues. CDR3 sequence (DNA): TGTGCCAGCAATCCAACGGACAGATCGGGGGCCAACGTACTGACTTTC. This sequence encodes CASNPTDRSGANVLTF.

About this clonotype: The junction departs from the called germline gene at one end, perhaps through a read error. The rearrangement joins TRBV29-1 to TRBJ2-2, with D possibly TRBD2 on 5 matching bases. Germline CDR1 reads SQVTM; CDR2 reads ANQGSEA. The CDR3 length is 13 residues. CDR3 DNA sequence: TGCAGCGTTGACGGGCTGAACACCGGGGAGCTGTCTTTT. This codes for CSVDGLNTGELSF.

Comment on this clonotype: At one end, the junction sequence differs from germline, possibly due to a read error. The rearrangement joins TRBV4-2 to TRBJ2-3, with unresolved D. Per the germline V gene, CDR1 is LGHNA and CDR2 is YNFKEQ. CDR3 length: 15 residues. In DNA form, the CDR3 reads TGTGCCAGCAGCCAGGGTAGTGGAACCACAGATATGCAGTATTTT. As protein: CASSQGSGTTDMQYF.

In its sample, this clonotype was seen a few times. This chain joins TRBV7-9 and TRBJ1-2; TRBD1 might be the D (5 bases). V was cut by 2 bases and J by 6 bases, with 16 bases left in between. The CDR3 covers 15 residues. Per the germline V gene, CDR1 is SEHNR and CDR2 is FQNEAQ (reference sequence). CDR3 in amino acids: CASSLMTPTVDGYTF. Written as DNA, the CDR3 is TGTGCCAGCAGCTTAATGACCCCGACAGTAGATGGCTACACCTTC.

The chain links TRBV11-2 to TRBJ1-1, with D possibly being TRBD1 (6 bases). Germline values: CDR1 SGHAT, CDR2 FQNNGV. V was pared by 0 bases and J by 11 bases, with 19 bases between. The CDR3 has 15 amino acids. CDR3 bases: TGTGCCAGCAGCTTAGATCCCTCAGGGGTAATTGATGCTTTCTTT. Protein: CASSLDPSGVIDAFF.

Regarding this clonotype: The CDR3 does not end in the conserved phenylalanine or tryptophan, so this is likely a read error. The CDR3 nucleotides read TGCGCCAACAGCCATACAGGGACAACTAATGAAAAACTGTTTCTT. This codes for CANSHTGTTNEKLFL. This chain uses TRBV4-1 with TRBJ1-4, with a tentative D call TRBD1 (6 bases). The CDR3 consists of 15 residues. The V gene's germline CDR1 is MGHRA and CDR2 YSYEKL.

The gene calls are TRBV6-2 or TRBV6-3 and TRBJ2-1, with a tentative D call TRBD2 (6 bases). This CDR3 region has 13 residues. From germline, CDR1 is MNHEY and CDR2 SVGEGT. The CDR3 protein is CVSSIRRGGEQFF. CDR3 nucleotide sequence: TGTGTCAGTAGCATAAGGCGGGGAGGTGAGCAGTTCTTC.

Comments on this clonotype: Being one base from a much bigger clone, this may be a read error. The chain links TRBV5-4 to TRBJ2-3, with 13 positions matching TRBD2. Germline V gives CDR1 SGHNT, CDR2 YYREEE (reference sequence). CDR3 length equals 18 residues. As DNA, the CDR3 is TGTGCCAGCAACTTGTTATTAACTAGCGGGGGGGGCACAGATACGCAGTATTTT. It yields the protein CASNLLLTSGGGTDTQYF.

In the case of this clonotype: One junction end disagrees with the germline gene, perhaps due to a read error. The genes are TRBV29-1 and TRBJ1-1; no reliable D call. This CDR3 is 12 amino acids long. The germline V gene encodes CDR1 SQVTM and CDR2 ANQGSEA. CDR3 in DNA: TGCAGCGTTGGGGTATGGAGCACTGAAGCTTCCTTT. Translation gives CSVGVWSTEASF.

In its sample, this clonotype was seen once. The V and J genes are TRBV28 and TRBJ2-6, with D maybe TRBD1 (6 bases). The germline V gene encodes CDR1 MDHEN and CDR2 SYDVKM. This CDR3 comprises 19 residues. The CDR3 coding sequence is TGTGTCAGTAGTTTATGGGAACAGGGCTCCTACTCTGGGGCCAACGTCCTGACTTTC. This gives the protein CVSSLWEQGSYSGANVLTF.

Turning to this clonotype: The conserved closing phenylalanine or tryptophan is absent in this CDR3, likely reflecting a read error. It is unclear where the CDR3 begins or ends on the DNA, so no DNA is shown, and the CDR3 is as TCRdb lists it. The rearrangement uses TRBV11-1 and TRBJ1-2. The CDR3 region is 13 residues in length, termini included. Germline V gene sequence: CDR1 SGHAT, CDR2 FQDESV (reference sequence). This CDR3 is CANSESGSMANTS.

On this clonotype itself: One junction end disagrees with the germline gene, perhaps due to a read error. The chain joins TRBV4-3 to TRBJ2-6, with D possibly called TRBD1 or TRBD2 (5 bases each). This CDR3 region has 16 residues. Germline V gene data show CDR1 as LGHNA and CDR2 as YSLEER. This CDR3 is CASSPGRTSGANVPTF. The CDR3 DNA sequence: TGCGCTAGCAGCCCGGGACGGACCTCTGGGGCCAACGTCCCGACTTTC.

On this clonotype: A junction end diverges from the germline sequence, so it may reflect a read error. The chain is built from TRBV6-2 or TRBV6-3 and TRBJ1-1; D ambiguous. The CDR3 is made up of 17 amino acids. Looked up from germline, CDR1 is MNHEY and CDR2 is SVGEGT. The CDR3 here is CVSRRPHVGVLNTEAFF. CDR3 DNA: TGTGTCAGCAGGCGCCCCCATGTTGGGGTTTTGAACACTGAAGCTTTCTTT.

This clonotype was counted only a few times. V is TRBV7-2 and J is TRBJ2-7; D unclear. This CDR3 region has 11 residues. Trimming cost V 2 bases and J 6 bases, with 5 bases left between them. Germline V gives CDR1 SGHTA, CDR2 FQGNSA. The CDR3, as DNA: TGTGCCAGCAGCTTAAGCCTCGAGCAGTACTTC. Encoded protein: CASSLSLEQYF.

Comment on this clonotype: An end of the junction differs from the germline gene, which may be a read error. The rearrangement joins TRBV6-5 to TRBJ2-1, with D possibly TRBD2 on 6 matching bases. The germline CDR1 and CDR2 sequences are MNHEY and SVGAGI. The CDR3 loop spans 13 amino acids. The CDR3 DNA reads as TGTGCCAGCAGTGCAGAGGGAGGCGGTGAGCACTTCTTC. It translates to CASSAEGGGEHFF.

Remarks on this clonotype: The junction departs from germline at one end; a sequencing error may be responsible. This chain links TRBV23-1 with TRBJ2-3; 7 bases are shared with TRBD1. TRBV23-1 is treated as an ORF (open reading frame) with a function not yet certain. CDR3 length: 16 residues. The CDR3 reads CTSSQGDGIERDTQYF. The DNA of the CDR3 is TGCACCAGCAGTCAGGGGGACGGCATCGAACGGGATACGCAGTATTTT.

The chain carries TRBV7-9 and TRBJ1-5, with no clear D. Germline V CDR1 and CDR2: SEHNR, FQNEAQ (reference sequence). The CDR3 totals 15 residues. V gave up 1 base and J gave up 0 bases, with 7 bases separating them. The CDR3 sequence: CASSLGLGSNQPQHF. For the CDR3, the DNA is TGTGCCAGCAGCTTAGGTCTGGGTAGCAATCAGCCCCAGCATTTT. Full variable domain (rest looked up from reference TRBV7-9 and TRBJ1-5): DTGVSQNPRHKITKRGQNVTFRCDPISEHNRLYWYRQTLGQGPEFLTYFQNEAQLEKSRLLSDRFSAERPKGSFSTLEIQRTEQGDSAMYLCASSLGLGSNQPQHFGDGTRLSIL.

In the case of this clonotype: At one end the junction does not follow the germline gene, possibly because of a read error. This rearrangement joins TRBV5-6 to TRBJ1-1; D gene ambiguous. CDR1 and CDR2 from the germline V gene are SGHDT and YYEEEE. CDR3 length: 12 amino acids. The CDR3 spells CVSNLTSREAFF. For the CDR3, the DNA is TGTGTCAGCAACTTGACGTCCCGTGAAGCTTTCTTT.